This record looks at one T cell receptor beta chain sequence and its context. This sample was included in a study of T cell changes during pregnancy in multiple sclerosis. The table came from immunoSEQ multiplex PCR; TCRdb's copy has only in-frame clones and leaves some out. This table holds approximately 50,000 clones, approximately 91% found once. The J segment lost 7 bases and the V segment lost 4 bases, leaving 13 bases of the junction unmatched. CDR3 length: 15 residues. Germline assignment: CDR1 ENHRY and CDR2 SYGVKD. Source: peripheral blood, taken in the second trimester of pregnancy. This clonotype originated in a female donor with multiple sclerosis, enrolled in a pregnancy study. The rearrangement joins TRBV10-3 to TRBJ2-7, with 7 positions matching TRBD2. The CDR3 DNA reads TGTGCCATCAGTGGCCTTAACGGGGGGACGGGGGAGCAGTACTTC. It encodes CAISGLNGGTGEQYF.